These T cell receptor beta chains were read from a single sample in a study of blood T cell repertoires in COVID-19. The protocol was immunoSEQ multiplex PCR, while the TCRdb copy is restricted to in-frame clones and leaves out a portion. Here the sample spans about 73,000 clones, roughly 87% being singletons. Sequencing used peripheral blood. The receptors derive from a man older than 75 with acute or convalescent COVID-19. Each CDR3 is given with its conserved first and last residue. A D gene is named only where the DNA matches it firmly. The listing skips clone size in some rows; elsewhere it reads once, few, many or a size class.

j_call v_call d_call clone_size cdr3_aa cdr3_nt
TRBJ2-5 TRBV10-2 - - CASSLYGDETQYF TGCGCCAGCAGCCTCTACGGGGATGAGACCCAGTACTTC
TRBJ2-1 TRBV20-1 - - CSASVTLTEQFF TGCAGTGCTAGTGTTACCCTAACTGAGCAGTTCTTC
TRBJ2-5 TRBV5-1 TRBD2 few CASSPLTSEGETQYF TGCGCCAGCAGCCCGCTGACTAGCGAGGGGGAGACCCAGTACTTC
TRBJ1-5 TRBV6-6 - - CASSYDAEKHF TGTGCCAGCAGTTACGATGCGGAAAAGCATTTT
TRBJ1-1 TRBV3-1/TRBV3-2 - once CASSSPGGTTEAFF TGTGCCAGCAGCTCGCCGGGGGGGACAACTGAAGCTTTCTTT
TRBJ1-1 TRBV4-1 - once CASSQLTGVYTEAFF TGCGCCAGCAGCCAACTTACGGGGGTTTACACTGAAGCTTTCTTT
TRBJ1-5 TRBV30 TRBD1 - CAWSARGPKQPQHF TGTGCCTGGAGTGCCAGGGGGCCGAAACAGCCCCAGCATTTT
TRBJ1-4 TRBV4-1 TRBD1 once CASSQDRGRINEKLFF TGCGCCAGCAGCCAAGACAGGGGGCGGATTAATGAAAAACTGTTTTTT
TRBJ2-1 TRBV5-1 TRBD2 once CASSPGTSGRDLSDEQFF TGCGCCAGCAGCCCCGGGACTAGCGGGAGGGATCTCAGCGATGAGCAGTTCTTC
TRBJ2-7 TRBV5-1 - - CASSLGPSGTYEQYF TGCGCCAGCAGCTTGGGGCCGAGCGGTACCTACGAGCAGTACTTC
TRBJ2-7 TRBV7-9 TRBD1 - CASSPQEGQRSSYEQYF TGTGCCAGCAGCCCGCAAGAGGGACAGCGGAGCTCCTACGAGCAGTACTTC
TRBJ2-3 TRBV18 - - CASSPPSRGLSTDTQYF TGTGCCAGCTCACCACCAAGCCGGGGATTAAGCACAGATACGCAGTATTTT
TRBJ2-2 TRBV29-1 TRBD1 - CSVGQPGELFF TGCAGCGTGGGACAGCCCGGGGAGCTGTTTTTT
TRBJ1-1 TRBV20-1 - - CSASDTKNTEAFF TGCAGTGCTAGTGACACTAAGAACACTGAAGCTTTCTTT
TRBJ2-7 TRBV19 TRBD1 - CASSLTGTGLIEQYF TGTGCCAGTAGTTTAACCGGGACAGGCCTAATCGAGCAGTACTTC
TRBJ2-1 TRBV3-1/TRBV3-2 TRBD2 once CASSPPTSAYNEQFF TGTGCCAGCAGCCCCCCGACTAGCGCGTACAATGAGCAGTTCTTC
TRBJ1-4 TRBV12-3/TRBV12-4 - few CASSTDREKLFF TGTGCCAGCAGTACCGACAGGGAAAAACTGTTTTTT
TRBJ1-3 TRBV6-5 TRBD1 - CASSRRGPSGNTIYF TGTGCCAGCAGTAGGAGGGGGCCATCAGGAAACACCATATATTTT
TRBJ2-2 TRBV19 - - CASSIGRGTGELFF TGTGCCAGTAGTATAGGCAGGGGAACCGGGGAGCTGTTTTTT
TRBJ2-5 TRBV7-6 - - CASSFRGFETQYF TGTGCCAGCAGCTTTAGGGGTTTTGAGACCCAGTACTTC
TRBJ2-1 TRBV10-2 - - CASSDPGVGGRGEQFF TGCGCCAGCAGTGACCCCGGTGTAGGGGGAAGGGGTGAGCAGTTCTTC
TRBJ1-1 TRBV3-1/TRBV3-2 - - CASSQGTGRNTEAFF TGTGCCAGCAGCCAAGGAACCGGGAGGAACACTGAAGCTTTCTTT
TRBJ1-2 TRBV9 - - CASSVQQHYGYTF TGTGCCAGCAGCGTTCAACAGCACTATGGCTACACCTTC
TRBJ2-1 TRBV7-9 - - CASSQTTISYNEQFF TGTGCCAGCAGCCAGACTACGATCTCCTACAATGAGCAGTTCTTC
TRBJ1-3 TRBV7-9 TRBD1 - CASSLAQGGSSGNTIYF TGTGCCAGCAGCTTAGCACAGGGGGGTTCCTCTGGAAACACCATATATTTT